The 12 T cell receptor beta chains reported below all come from one sample, sequenced in a study of response to subunit inactivated influenza vaccine. TCRdb re-called the RT-PCR reads with MiXCR, one entry per CDR3 protein. The sample lists approximately 680,000 distinct CDR3 sequences, roughly 14% occurring once. Sample: PBMCs from blood, taken about 12 days after vaccination. The receptors originated from a man aged 50 or older who received an inactivated influenza vaccine.

This chain connects TRBV7-9 to TRBJ1-1, with D possibly TRBD1 on 6 matching bases. V shed 5 bases and J shed 5 bases, with 18 bases lying between them. This CDR3 contains 15 residues. CDR1 is SEHNR, CDR2 FQNEAQ, per germline (reference sequence). The CDR3 sequence is CASSPQGRGRTEAFF. CDR3 coding DNA: TGTGCCAGCAGCCCCCAGGGGAGGGGAAGGACTGAAGCTTTCTTT.

The rearrangement joins TRBV3-1 to TRBJ2-7, with TRBD2 identical over 11 bases. The CDR3 spans 15 residues. Looked up from germline, CDR1 is LGHDT and CDR2 is YNNKEL (reference sequence). After removal of 3 bases from V and 7 bases from J, the junction contained 8 bases not matched to a gene. CDR3 amino acids: CASSHGTSGSWEQYF. CDR3 sequence (DNA): TGTGCCAGCAGCCACGGCACTAGCGGGAGTTGGGAGCAGTACTTC.

This clonotype turned up a few times. The gene calls are TRBV5-1 and TRBJ2-5; TRBD1 might be the D (5 bases). Germline-derived CDR1 and CDR2 are SGHRS and YFSETQ. V dropped 4 bases and J dropped 5 bases, with 15 bases sitting between them. The CDR3 consists of 14 residues. The CDR3 bases are TGCGCCAGCAGCGGACAAGGAGCGATGGAGACCCAGTACTTC. Protein product: CASSGQGAMETQYF.

This clonotype turned up a few times. The DNA for the CDR3 is TGTGCCAGCAGCTTTGTCGGGAGAGCGTTCCTAGCCAAAAACATTCAGTACTTC. Amino acids: CASSFVGRAFLAKNIQYF. This chain connects TRBV11-2 to TRBJ2-4, with TRBD2 as a possible D gene (6 bases). The CDR3 length is 18 residues. The V and J ends lost 3 bases and 0 bases respectively, with 18 bases between them. CDR1 and CDR2 (germline): SGHAT, FQNNGV. Using reference TRBV11-2 and TRBJ2-4 for the parts outside the CDR3, the full variable domain is EAGVAQSPRYKIIEKRQSVAFWCNPISGHATLYWYQQILGQGPKLLIQFQNNGVVDDSQLPKDRFSAERLKGVDSTLKIQPAKLEDSAVYLCASSFVGRAFLAKNIQYFGAGTRLSVL.

At least ten counts were recorded for this clonotype. J is TRBJ1-1 and V is TRBV7-9; D is ambiguous. CDR3 length: 12 residues. Germline CDR1 reads SEHNR; CDR2 reads FQNEAQ (reference sequence). V was shortened by 1 base and J by 7 bases, with 7 bases between the two germline ends. CDR3 loop: CASSLGDYEAFF. In DNA, the CDR3 is TGTGCCAGCAGCTTAGGGGATTATGAAGCTTTCTTT.

This clonotype has just a few counts. This chain links TRBV11-2 with TRBJ1-6; D not resolved. The CDR3 contains 14 residues. Looked up from germline, CDR1 is SGHAT and CDR2 is FQNNGV. The ends were cut back, 5 bases at V and 8 bases at J, with 13 bases in the middle. CDR3 amino acids: CASSPRPGYSPLHF. The CDR3 DNA sequence: TGTGCCAGCAGCCCAAGGCCAGGATATTCACCCCTCCACTTT.

This clonotype has a count of ten or more. The chain uses TRBV3-1 and TRBJ2-5; D uncertain. The V gene's germline CDR1 is LGHDT and CDR2 YNNKEL (reference sequence). The CDR3 extends over 13 amino acids. V was trimmed by 3 bases and J by 2 bases, leaving 7 bases between them. The DNA of the CDR3 is TGTGCCAGCAGCCAGCGGCAGCAAGAGACCCAGTACTTC. This gives the protein CASSQRQQETQYF.

This clonotype was picked up many times. This chain links TRBV7-9 with TRBJ2-3; D is unclear. The length of the CDR3 is 14 residues. Per germline, CDR1 SEHNR and CDR2 FQNEAQ (reference sequence). Trimming left V 5 bases short and J 6 bases short, with 15 bases between. The DNA of the CDR3 is TGTGCCAGCAGCCCCTCGGTCAATTCGGATACGCAGTATTTT. Translating it yields CASSPSVNSDTQYF.

This clonotype was seen a handful of times. The chain employs TRBV5-4 and TRBJ2-5; perhaps D is TRBD1 or TRBD2 (6 bases each). The V gene lost 5 bases and the J gene lost 5 bases, with 19 bases spanning the gap. CDR3 length: 15 amino acids. CDR1 is SGHNT, CDR2 YYREEE, per germline (reference sequence). The CDR3 is CASRLERGAQETQYF. For the CDR3, the DNA is TGTGCCAGCAGACTCGAGAGGGGGGCCCAGGAGACCCAGTACTTC.

In this sample, this clonotype turned up once. The chain links TRBV4-1 to TRBJ2-1; D may be TRBD1 or TRBD2 (6 bases each). Trimming removed 4 bases at V and 3 bases at J, with 19 bases between. CDR1 and CDR2 (germline): MGHRA, YSYEKL. This CDR3 has 17 amino acids. The CDR3 DNA sequence: TGCGCCAGCAGCCGAATGCCCACGGGGGCCGTCTACAATGAGCAGTTCTTC. This translates into CASSRMPTGAVYNEQFF.

This clonotype was observed a single time. The chain joins TRBV3-1 to TRBJ2-2; D is perhaps TRBD1 or TRBD2 (5 bases each). CDR1 and CDR2 from the germline V gene are LGHDT and YNNKEL (reference sequence). The CDR3 totals 14 residues. V was clipped by 9 bases and J by 2 bases, with 13 bases between them. DNA of the CDR3: TGTGCCAGTCATGGGACGGACAACACCGGGGAGCTGTTTTTT. The encoded protein is CASHGTDNTGELFF.

This clonotype was seen a few times. This chain links TRBV11-2 with TRBJ2-7, with TRBD2 matching over 7 bases. V was clipped by 3 bases and J by 7 bases; unmatched bases: 15. This CDR3 has 16 residues. In germline, CDR1 is SGHAT, CDR2 FQNNGV. Written as DNA, the CDR3 is TGTGCCAGCAGCTTCCTGTCAGGGAGGGGCCCTTTGGAGCAGTACTTC. Its protein product is CASSFLSGRGPLEQYF. The variable domain in full, completed from reference TRBV11-2 and TRBJ2-7, reads EAGVAQSPRYKIIEKRQSVAFWCNPISGHATLYWYQQILGQGPKLLIQFQNNGVVDDSQLPKDRFSAERLKGVDSTLKIQPAKLEDSAVYLCASSFLSGRGPLEQYFGPGTRLTVT.